The 26 T cell receptor beta chains given below trace back to one sample, sequenced in a study of T cells in Graves' hyperthyroidism and ophthalmopathy. The investigators amplified TCR beta CDR3 regions from RNA transcripts. During a first-round RT-PCR of the TCR CDR3, the HTBI primer set was used. TCRdb re-analysed the multiplex PCR reads in MiXCR, keeping a single row per CDR3 protein. The sample records around 520,000 distinct CDR3 sequences, around 22% being singletons. Specimen: blood. The receptors originated from a woman aged 25 to 39 with Graves' ophthalmopathy.

The sample holds many counts of this clonotype. The gene calls are TRBV20-1 and TRBJ1-2; 9 bases are shared with TRBD1. V lost 6 bases to trimming and J lost 4 bases; unmatched junction nucleotides: 12. This CDR3 is 15 amino acids long. The germline gives CDR1 DFQATT, CDR2 SNEGSKA (reference sequence). The CDR3 spells CSASDPGQGGYGYTF. CDR3 sequence (DNA): TGCAGTGCGTCCGATCCGGGACAGGGAGGCTATGGCTACACCTTC.

The rearrangement joins TRBV19 to TRBJ2-2; 8 nucleotides match TRBD2. Germline CDR1 and CDR2: LNHDA and SQIVND (reference sequence). The V and J ends lost 5 bases and 4 bases, in that order; junction bases with no gene match: 12. This CDR3 contains 17 residues. Here the CDR3 DNA reads TGTGCCAGTAGTGATGTGGGGCCTAGCGGGCTCACCGGGGAGCTGTTTTTT. Encoded protein: CASSDVGPSGLTGELFF. Based on the CDR3 plus reference TRBV19 and TRBJ2-2, the full variable domain is DGGITQSPKYLFRKEGQNVTLSCEQNLNHDAMYWYRQDPGQGLRLIYYSQIVNDFQKGDIAEGYSVSREKKESFPLTVTSAQKNPTAFYLCASSDVGPSGLTGELFFGEGSRLTVL.

The chain is built from TRBV12-3 or TRBV12-4 and TRBJ1-5, with D maybe TRBD1 (5 bases). V lost 1 base, J lost 3 bases, and 7 bases lay in between. This CDR3 comprises 14 residues. The CDR3: CASSLVRANQPQHF. The CDR3 DNA is TGTGCCAGCAGTTTAGTCAGGGCCAATCAGCCCCAGCATTTT.

The sample holds many counts of this clonotype. The chain uses TRBV6-1 and TRBJ2-7, with 10 positions matching TRBD1. J gave up 4 bases and V 7 bases, and 7 bases lay outside the gene matches. CDR1 and CDR2 from the germline V gene are MNHNS and SASEGT. This CDR3 comprises 14 residues. Written as DNA, the CDR3 is TGTGCCAGCACCAGGGACAGGGGTTTATACGAGCAGTACTTC. Translated: CASTRDRGLYEQYF.

The V gene is TRBV12-3 or TRBV12-4, the J gene TRBJ2-5; D is possibly TRBD1 or TRBD2 (5 bases each). The CDR3 consists of 13 residues. V was pared by 6 bases and J by 3 bases, with 11 bases between. CDR3 region: CASRGRVKETQYF. Here the CDR3 DNA reads TGTGCCAGCAGGGGACGGGTCAAAGAGACCCAGTACTTC.

This clonotype was observed at least ten times. The chain is built from TRBV27 and TRBJ2-6, with 8 bases matching TRBD1. From germline, CDR1 is MNHEY and CDR2 SMNVEV (reference sequence). The CDR3 totals 17 residues. With V trimmed by 6 bases and J by 3 bases, 10 bases remained unmatched. CDR3 residues: CASSPLLTGVGANVLTF. The CDR3 DNA sequence: TGTGCCAGCAGCCCGCTCTTGACAGGGGTTGGGGCCAACGTCCTGACTTTC.

In this sample, this clonotype turned up many times. The rearrangement joins TRBV3-1 to TRBJ1-4; 9 bases are a match to TRBD1. Germline CDR1 is LGHDT and CDR2 is YNNKEL (reference sequence). This CDR3 has 14 amino acids. V dropped 4 bases and J dropped 7; count of bases not matched to a gene: 4. The CDR3 region has the DNA TGTGCCAGCAGCCGGGGACAGGGTGGTGAAAAACTGTTTTTT. Amino acids: CASSRGQGGEKLFF.

In nucleotides, the CDR3 is TGTGCCTGGAGCGTCGCGCTCGACGAGCAGTACTTC. It translates to CAWSVALDEQYF. This sequence joins TRBV30 and TRBJ2-7; unclear D gene. The CDR3 covers 12 residues. Looked up from germline, CDR1 is GTSNPN and CDR2 is SVGIG (reference sequence). V was shortened by 3 bases and J by 5 bases, with 11 bases between the two germline ends.

This clonotype was seen repeatedly, ten times or more. V and J are TRBV4-1 and TRBJ1-2, with 7 bases lining up with TRBD1. There are 15 residues in the CDR3. V lost 3 bases to trimming and J lost 6 bases; unmatched junction nucleotides: 10. CDR1 and CDR2 (germline): MGHRA, YSYEKL. Written as DNA, the CDR3 is TGCGCCAGCAGCCACAGGACAGGACCTTTCGATGGCTACACCTTC. Its protein is CASSHRTGPFDGYTF.

In its sample, this clonotype was seen many times. The gene calls are TRBV11-2 and TRBJ2-7; D is possibly TRBD1 (5 bases). V gave up 6 bases and J gave up 2 bases, with 14 bases separating them. CDR1 is SGHAT and CDR2 is FQNNGV in the germline V gene. This CDR3 contains 14 residues. CDR3 protein: CASRNGQGPYEQYF. CDR3 nucleotide sequence: TGTGCCAGCAGGAACGGGCAGGGCCCCTACGAGCAGTACTTC.

This clonotype was observed many times. The rearrangement links TRBV7-3 to TRBJ2-7, with a possible D match to TRBD1 (6 bases). This CDR3 spans 16 amino acids. CDR1 is SGHTA and CDR2 is FQGTGA in the germline V gene. V lost 3 bases and J lost 5, with 20 bases in between. CDR3 bases: TGTGCCAGCAGCTTCACGTCCCGAAGAAACAGGGACGAGCAGTACTTC. Its translation: CASSFTSRRNRDEQYF.

This clonotype has a count of ten or more. The chain carries TRBV12-3 or TRBV12-4 and TRBJ2-5; the match to TRBD1 covers 9 bases. CDR3 length equals 15 residues. The trim removed 1 base at V and 5 bases at J, leaving 5 bases unmatched. The CDR3 DNA sequence: TGTGCCAGCAGTTTAGGGACAGGGGTTGCGGAGACCCAGTACTTC. This encodes CASSLGTGVAETQYF.

In its sample, this clonotype was seen many times. The chain links TRBV12-3 or TRBV12-4 to TRBJ2-7, with D unclear. This CDR3 is 13 amino acids long. With 6 bases removed from V and 2 bases from J, the gap between germline ends came to 11 bases. The CDR3 DNA sequence: TGTGCCAGCAGCAATAGACATACCTACGAGCAGTACTTC. Translating gives CASSNRHTYEQYF.

Worth noting for this clonotype: An end of the junction differs from the germline gene, which may be a read error. The CDR3 sequence is CASSSRTSQGLNIKYF. The CDR3, as DNA: TGTGCCAGCAGTTCCAGGACTAGCCAGGGATTAAACATTAAGTACTTC. V usage is TRBV6-2 or TRBV6-3 and J usage is TRBJ2-4; TRBD2 aligns across 8 bases. The germline CDR1 and CDR2 sequences are MNHEY and SVGEGT. The CDR3 is 16 amino acids.

The rearrangement links TRBV11-2 to TRBJ1-5, with TRBD1 as a possible D gene (5 bases). There are 16 residues in the CDR3. The germline CDR1 and CDR2 sequences are SGHAT and FQNNGV. Trimming shortened V by 5 bases and J by 7 bases, and 21 bases separated the two germline ends. CDR3: CASSVQERGTWQPQHF. The CDR3 DNA sequence: TGTGCCAGCAGCGTGCAAGAGCGTGGGACGTGGCAGCCCCAGCATTTT. Combining the CDR3 with reference TRBV11-2 and TRBJ1-5 gives the whole variable domain EAGVAQSPRYKIIEKRQSVAFWCNPISGHATLYWYQQILGQGPKLLIQFQNNGVVDDSQLPKDRFSAERLKGVDSTLKIQPAKLEDSAVYLCASSVQERGTWQPQHFGDGTRLSIL.

This chain connects TRBV7-9 to TRBJ2-5; the D gene could be TRBD1 or TRBD2 (5 bases each). The V end was cut by 5 bases, the J end by 5 bases, with 15 bases between. The CDR3 is made up of 14 amino acids. CDR1 and CDR2 (germline): SEHNR, FQNEAQ (reference sequence). Here the CDR3 reads CASSPPWGTETQYF. CDR3 bases: TGTGCCAGCAGCCCCCCGTGGGGGACCGAGACCCAGTACTTC.

This clonotype was seen ten or more times. CDR3 sequence reads: CASSPNTVEIYEQYF. In nucleotides, the CDR3 is TGTGCCAGCAGCCCCAACACGGTGGAGATCTACGAGCAGTACTTC. The rearrangement uses TRBV7-2 and TRBJ2-7; D is unresolved. The CDR3 totals 15 residues. Looked up from germline, CDR1 is SGHTA and CDR2 is FQGNSA. Trimming shortened V by 5 bases and J by 3 bases, and 17 bases separated the two germline ends.

This clonotype was observed many times. The V and J genes are TRBV6-1 and TRBJ1-1, with D uncertain. This CDR3 region has 12 residues. The V and J ends lost 6 bases and 5 bases respectively, with 10 bases between them. CDR1 MNHNS and CDR2 SASEGT come from the germline V gene. CDR3 coding DNA: TGTGCCAGCAGCCCCGGGGTGACTGAAGCTTTCTTT. Its protein product is CASSPGVTEAFF.

This clonotype came up many times. The chain joins TRBV4-1 to TRBJ2-7; D uncertain. V was trimmed by 0 bases and J by 1 base, leaving 7 bases between them. Germline V gene lookup returns CDR1 MGHRA and CDR2 YSYEKL. The CDR3 length is 14 residues. Here the CDR3 reads CASSQDPESYEQYF. CDR3 coding DNA: TGCGCCAGCAGCCAAGATCCAGAATCCTACGAGCAGTACTTC.

This clonotype was seen many times. This sequence joins TRBV2 and TRBJ2-5; weak D call: TRBD1 (6 bases). Trimming pared 6 bases from V and 1 base from J, leaving 12 bases between. Germline V gene data show CDR1 as SNHLY and CDR2 as FYNNEI. The CDR3 totals 14 residues. CDR3 region: CASSEQGFQETQYF. Here the CDR3 DNA reads TGTGCCAGCAGCGAACAGGGATTCCAAGAGACCCAGTACTTC.

CDR3 residues: CASSQGQEYGYTF. The DNA of the CDR3 is TGTGCCAGCAGTCAGGGACAGGAGTATGGCTACACCTTC. The chain is built from TRBV28 and TRBJ1-2, with 8 bases matching TRBD1. The CDR3 runs 13 residues. V was clipped by 5 bases and J by 5 bases; unmatched bases: 4. Germline V lookup: CDR1 MDHEN, CDR2 SYDVKM.

This clonotype was counted many times. This rearrangement joins TRBV11-2 to TRBJ2-5; 10 nucleotides align to TRBD2. Per the germline V gene, CDR1 is SGHAT and CDR2 is FQNNGV. The CDR3 runs 15 residues. Trimming cost V 1 base and J 5 bases; bases outside gene matches: 4. CDR3 residues: CASSLASGGVETQYF. Written as DNA, the CDR3 is TGTGCCAGCAGCTTAGCGAGCGGGGGGGTTGAGACCCAGTACTTC.

Remarks on this clonotype: The junction and the germline gene differ at one end; a read error may be behind it. The chain employs TRBV7-7 and TRBJ2-7; 9 positions match TRBD1. Germline V gene data show CDR1 as SSHAT and CDR2 as FNYEAQ (reference sequence). The CDR3 has 13 amino acids. The CDR3 DNA reads as TGTGCTAGCAGCTTGACAGGGGGTAGCGAGCAGTACTTC. Translated, it gives CASSLTGGSEQYF.

This clonotype was seen many times. This chain joins TRBV6-5 and TRBJ2-4; maybe TRBD2 (7 bases). The length of the CDR3 is 14 residues. Germline V CDR1 and CDR2: MNHEY, SVGAGI. The ends were cut back, 2 bases at V and 7 bases at J, with 12 bases in the middle. This CDR3 is CASSYGGRGNIQYF. The CDR3 DNA sequence: TGTGCCAGCAGTTACGGGGGGCGGGGGAACATTCAGTACTTC.

The table lists this clonotype with many counts. This chain joins TRBV7-2 and TRBJ2-5; 7 bases match TRBD1. V lost 4 bases, J lost 2 bases, and 10 bases stayed unmatched. The CDR3 extends over 16 amino acids. CDR1 and CDR2 (germline): SGHTA, FQGNSA. In DNA form, the CDR3 reads TGTGCCAGCAGCTCACCCGGGTGGGACAGACAAGAGACCCAGTACTTC. Its translation is CASSSPGWDRQETQYF. Combining the CDR3 with reference TRBV7-2 and TRBJ2-5 gives the whole variable domain GAGVSQSPSNKVTEKGKDVELRCDPISGHTALYWYRQSLGQGLEFLIYFQGNSAPDKSGLPSDRFSAERTGGSVSTLTIQRTQQEDSAVYLCASSSPGWDRQETQYFGPGTRLLVL.

Many counts were recorded for this clonotype. V is TRBV6-1 and J is TRBJ1-5; D might be TRBD1 (6 bases). The CDR3 has 13 amino acids. Trimming took 4 bases from V and 7 from J, leaving 11 bases between them. Germline CDR1 is MNHNS and CDR2 is SASEGT. CDR3 protein: CASSAGRGQPQHF. The CDR3, as DNA: TGTGCCAGCAGTGCGGGCAGGGGCCAGCCCCAGCATTTT.